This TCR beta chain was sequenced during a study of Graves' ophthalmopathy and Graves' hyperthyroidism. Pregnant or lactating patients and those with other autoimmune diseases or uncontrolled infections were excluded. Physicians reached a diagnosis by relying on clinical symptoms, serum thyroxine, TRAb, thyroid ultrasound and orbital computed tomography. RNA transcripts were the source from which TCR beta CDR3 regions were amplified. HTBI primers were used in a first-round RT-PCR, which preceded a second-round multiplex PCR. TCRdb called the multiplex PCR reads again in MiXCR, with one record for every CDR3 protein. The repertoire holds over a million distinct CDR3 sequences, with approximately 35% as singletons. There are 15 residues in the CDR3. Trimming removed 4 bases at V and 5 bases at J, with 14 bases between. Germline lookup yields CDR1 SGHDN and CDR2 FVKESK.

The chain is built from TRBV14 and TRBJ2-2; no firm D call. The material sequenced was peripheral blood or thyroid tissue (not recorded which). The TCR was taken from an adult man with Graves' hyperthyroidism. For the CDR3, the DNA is TGTGCCAGCAGCCGGCCGGGCCTGGGGACCGGGGAGCTGTTTTTT. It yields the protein CASSRPGLGTGELFF.